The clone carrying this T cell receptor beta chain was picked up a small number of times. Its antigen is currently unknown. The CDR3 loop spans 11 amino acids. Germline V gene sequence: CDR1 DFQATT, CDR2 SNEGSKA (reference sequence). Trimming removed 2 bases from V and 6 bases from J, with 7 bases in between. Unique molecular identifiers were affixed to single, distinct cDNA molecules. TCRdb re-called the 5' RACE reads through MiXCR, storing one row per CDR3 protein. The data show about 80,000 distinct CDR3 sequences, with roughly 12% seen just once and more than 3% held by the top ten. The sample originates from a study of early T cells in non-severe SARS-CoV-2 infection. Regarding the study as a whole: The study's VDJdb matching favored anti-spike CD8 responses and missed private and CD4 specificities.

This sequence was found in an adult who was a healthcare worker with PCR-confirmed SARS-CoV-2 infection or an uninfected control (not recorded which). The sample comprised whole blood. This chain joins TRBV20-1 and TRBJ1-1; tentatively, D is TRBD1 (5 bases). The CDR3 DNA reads TGCAGTGCTAGAATGGGGGCTGAAGCTTTCTTT. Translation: CSARMGAEAFF.